The rows below give T cell receptor beta chains drawn from one sample of a study of T cells after yellow fever vaccination. One entry per CDR3 protein, called by TCRdb with MiXCR from the 5' RACE reads. This sample carries around 13,000 distinct CDR3 sequences, 4.9% of them seen once, and the ten largest clones take 51%. Sample: PBMCs, either bulk or a sorted T-cell subset (CD4+, CD8+, memory, or dextramer-sorted; not recorded which), taken 45 days after the yellow fever booster vaccination. Receptors were obtained from a man under 40 who received the YFV17D yellow fever vaccine. CDR3s include the opening cysteine and the closing phenylalanine or tryptophan. The order of the fields is J gene, D gene, CDR3 length, clone size, V gene, CDR3 protein, CDR3 DNA. The D gene is left open where the match is weak. Only part of the rows carry a size: once, few, many, or a class if the clone is expanded.

>TRBJ2-2|-|14|many|TRBV11-2
CASSPQGWAGELFF
TGTGCCAGCAGTCCACAGGGTTGGGCCGGGGAGCTGTTTTTT
>TRBJ2-1|-|15|many|TRBV5-1
CASSLQVALYNEQFF
TGCGCCAGCAGCCTCCAGGTAGCCCTTTACAATGAGCAGTTCTTC
>TRBJ2-5|-|12|many|TRBV24-1
CATSAVRETQYF
TGTGCCACCAGTGCAGTTAGGGAGACCCAGTACTTC
>TRBJ2-1|-|13|many|TRBV10-3
CAISKGGGDEQFF
TGTGCCATCAGTAAAGGGGGGGGTGATGAGCAGTTCTTC
>TRBJ2-3|TRBD2|18|many|TRBV28
CASSLEAPLGGGRGTQYF
TGTGCCAGCAGTTTAGAGGCCCCACTCGGGGGGGGTCGTGGTACGCAGTATTTT
>TRBJ2-3|-|16|many|TRBV6-5
CASSYPGADSTDTQYF
TGTGCCAGCAGTTACCCCGGAGCGGATTCCACAGATACGCAGTATTTT
>TRBJ1-4|-|14|many|TRBV10-3
CAISTGTANEKLFF
TGTGCCATCAGTACTGGGACCGCTAATGAAAAACTGTTTTTT
>TRBJ1-2|-|13|many|TRBV4-3
CASSPGEQYGYTF
TGCGCCAGCAGCCCTGGGGAGCAGTATGGCTACACCTTC
>TRBJ2-3|-|16|many|TRBV5-4
CASSPTTPRGTDTQYF
TGTGCCAGCAGCCCGACAACACCGCGGGGTACAGATACGCAGTATTTT
>TRBJ2-5|TRBD2|16|many|TRBV20-1
CSARESRRERRETQYF
TGCAGTGCTAGAGAGAGTCGGCGGGAGCGAAGGGAGACCCAGTACTTC
>TRBJ1-2|TRBD1|15|many|TRBV7-8
CASSLGNRGQGGYTF
TGTGCCAGCAGCTTAGGAAACAGGGGGCAAGGCGGCTACACCTTC
>TRBJ2-1|TRBD2|15|-|TRBV27
CASQGLASSYNEQFF
TGTGCCAGCCAGGGACTAGCAAGCTCCTACAATGAGCAGTTCTTC
>TRBJ2-2|TRBD2|18|many|TRBV7-3
CASSSTQTSGRIAGELFF
TGTGCCAGCAGCTCTACCCAGACTAGCGGGAGGATAGCCGGGGAGCTGTTTTTT
>TRBJ2-1|TRBD2|20|once|TRBV11-2
CASSSPGLAVKTSSYNEQFF
TGTGCCAGCAGCTCCCCCGGGCTAGCGGTTAAAACCAGCTCCTACAATGAGCAGTTCTTC
>TRBJ2-5|-|15|many|TRBV5-1
CASSLALGQRETQYF
TGCGCCAGCAGCTTGGCCCTGGGACAACGGGAGACCCAGTACTTC
>TRBJ2-2|-|15|many|TRBV6-5
CASEGGDMNTGELFF
TGTGCCAGCGAGGGCGGTGACATGAACACCGGGGAGCTGTTTTTT
>TRBJ2-7|TRBD1|14|many|TRBV19
CASSITGGPYEQYF
TGTGCCAGTAGTATAACAGGGGGGCCCTACGAGCAGTACTTC
>TRBJ2-7|-|12|many|TRBV18
CASSPGDYEQYF
TGTGCCAGCTCACCGGGAGACTACGAGCAGTACTTC
>TRBJ2-3|TRBD2|15|many|TRBV20-1
CSAPPGAGGPSTQYF
TGCAGTGCCCCCCCCGGCGCGGGAGGGCCCAGTACGCAGTATTTT
>TRBJ2-5|TRBD2|15|few|TRBV7-6
CASSLSGTGQETQYF
TGTGCCAGCAGCTTAAGCGGGACGGGGCAAGAGACCCAGTACTTC
>TRBJ2-7|-|15|many|TRBV7-8
CASSLGGRSSYEQYF
TGTGCCAGCAGCTTGGGGGGCCGAAGCTCCTACGAGCAGTACTTC
>TRBJ2-2|-|14|many|TRBV15
CATSRDRRTGELFF
TGTGCCACCAGCAGAGATAGGAGGACCGGGGAGCTGTTTTTT
>TRBJ2-2|-|13|many|TRBV27
CAVSGTPTGELFF
TGTGCCGTGTCCGGGACCCCCACCGGGGAGCTGTTTTTT
>TRBJ2-5|-|12|many|TRBV10-3
CAISESRETQYF
TGTGCCATCAGTGAGTCGAGAGAGACCCAGTACTTC
>TRBJ1-2|-|12|many|TRBV15
CATRGAVWSYTF
TGTGCCACCAGAGGGGCGGTTTGGAGCTACACCTTC
>TRBJ2-7|-|17|many|TRBV18
CASSPGLAPNYIYEQYF
TGTGCCAGCTCACCGGGTTTGGCCCCGAACTACATCTACGAGCAGTACTTC
>TRBJ1-1|-|13|many|TRBV6-5
CASKPGVNTEAFF
TGTGCCAGCAAACCAGGGGTCAACACTGAAGCTTTCTTT
>TRBJ2-5|-|15|many|TRBV7-2
CASRPTGGPPVAQYF
TGTGCCAGCAGACCAACCGGCGGGCCCCCGGTGGCCCAGTACTTC
>TRBJ1-2|TRBD1|17|many|TRBV20-1
CSARSGTGVPMNYGYTF
TGCAGTGCTCGATCCGGGACAGGGGTCCCCATGAACTATGGCTACACCTTC
>TRBJ2-3|-|19|many|TRBV28
CASSLFSSRGEAVMDTQYF
TGTGCCAGCAGTTTGTTCTCCTCGAGAGGGGAGGCTGTAATGGATACGCAGTATTTT
>TRBJ2-1|-|11|-|TRBV6-4
CATRAGVKQFF
TGTGCCACCCGAGCCGGTGTGAAGCAGTTCTTC
>TRBJ2-4|TRBD2|16|many|TRBV7-2
CASSLSSGVGENIQYF
TGTGCCAGCAGCTTATCTAGCGGGGTCGGTGAAAACATTCAGTACTTC
>TRBJ2-3|TRBD1|15|many|TRBV19
CASSTDRGPRDTQYF
TGTGCCAGTAGTACCGACAGGGGCCCTAGGGATACGCAGTATTTT
>TRBJ2-1|TRBD1|15|many|TRBV7-8
CASSLGGTGKEGQFF
TGTGCCAGCAGCTTAGGTGGGACAGGGAAAGAGGGACAGTTCTTC
>TRBJ1-2|-|14|many|TRBV20-1
CSALDPGVNYGYTF
TGCAGTGCACTAGACCCGGGAGTTAACTATGGCTACACCTTC
>TRBJ2-5|-|15|many|TRBV10-1
CASPPGGNYQETQYF
TGCGCCAGCCCCCCAGGCGGGAATTACCAAGAGACCCAGTACTTC
>TRBJ2-1|TRBD2|13|many|TRBV20-1
CSTPGLADNEQFF
TGCAGTACGCCGGGACTAGCGGACAATGAGCAGTTCTTC
>TRBJ2-7|TRBD2|16|many|TRBV12-3/TRBV12-4
CASSSWASGDSYEQYF
TGTGCCAGCAGTTCTTGGGCTAGCGGGGACTCCTACGAGCAGTACTTC
>TRBJ2-3|TRBD2|15|many|TRBV9
CASSVVAGEADTQYF
TGTGCCAGCAGCGTAGTAGCGGGAGAGGCAGATACGCAGTATTTT
>TRBJ2-3|-|18|-|TRBV12-1
CAISPVLWTSGSGDTQYF
TGTGCCATCAGCCCCGTTCTCTGGACTAGCGGGAGCGGCGATACGCAGTATTTT
>TRBJ1-6|-|17|many|TRBV4-3
CASRWVGTNWGNSPLHF
TGCGCCAGCAGATGGGTAGGGACCAACTGGGGGAATTCACCCCTCCACTTT
>TRBJ2-7|-|15|medium-sized|TRBV5-1
CASSLITANILGQYF
TGCGCCAGCAGCTTGATAACAGCCAATATCCTGGGGCAGTACTTC
>TRBJ2-7|-|15|many|TRBV20-1
CSARSAQAFNYEQYF
TGCAGTGCTAGATCTGCCCAGGCCTTTAACTACGAGCAGTACTTC
>TRBJ1-1|-|14|many|TRBV20-1
CSARDLPDNTEAFF
TGCAGTGCTAGAGATCTTCCGGACAACACTGAAGCTTTCTTT